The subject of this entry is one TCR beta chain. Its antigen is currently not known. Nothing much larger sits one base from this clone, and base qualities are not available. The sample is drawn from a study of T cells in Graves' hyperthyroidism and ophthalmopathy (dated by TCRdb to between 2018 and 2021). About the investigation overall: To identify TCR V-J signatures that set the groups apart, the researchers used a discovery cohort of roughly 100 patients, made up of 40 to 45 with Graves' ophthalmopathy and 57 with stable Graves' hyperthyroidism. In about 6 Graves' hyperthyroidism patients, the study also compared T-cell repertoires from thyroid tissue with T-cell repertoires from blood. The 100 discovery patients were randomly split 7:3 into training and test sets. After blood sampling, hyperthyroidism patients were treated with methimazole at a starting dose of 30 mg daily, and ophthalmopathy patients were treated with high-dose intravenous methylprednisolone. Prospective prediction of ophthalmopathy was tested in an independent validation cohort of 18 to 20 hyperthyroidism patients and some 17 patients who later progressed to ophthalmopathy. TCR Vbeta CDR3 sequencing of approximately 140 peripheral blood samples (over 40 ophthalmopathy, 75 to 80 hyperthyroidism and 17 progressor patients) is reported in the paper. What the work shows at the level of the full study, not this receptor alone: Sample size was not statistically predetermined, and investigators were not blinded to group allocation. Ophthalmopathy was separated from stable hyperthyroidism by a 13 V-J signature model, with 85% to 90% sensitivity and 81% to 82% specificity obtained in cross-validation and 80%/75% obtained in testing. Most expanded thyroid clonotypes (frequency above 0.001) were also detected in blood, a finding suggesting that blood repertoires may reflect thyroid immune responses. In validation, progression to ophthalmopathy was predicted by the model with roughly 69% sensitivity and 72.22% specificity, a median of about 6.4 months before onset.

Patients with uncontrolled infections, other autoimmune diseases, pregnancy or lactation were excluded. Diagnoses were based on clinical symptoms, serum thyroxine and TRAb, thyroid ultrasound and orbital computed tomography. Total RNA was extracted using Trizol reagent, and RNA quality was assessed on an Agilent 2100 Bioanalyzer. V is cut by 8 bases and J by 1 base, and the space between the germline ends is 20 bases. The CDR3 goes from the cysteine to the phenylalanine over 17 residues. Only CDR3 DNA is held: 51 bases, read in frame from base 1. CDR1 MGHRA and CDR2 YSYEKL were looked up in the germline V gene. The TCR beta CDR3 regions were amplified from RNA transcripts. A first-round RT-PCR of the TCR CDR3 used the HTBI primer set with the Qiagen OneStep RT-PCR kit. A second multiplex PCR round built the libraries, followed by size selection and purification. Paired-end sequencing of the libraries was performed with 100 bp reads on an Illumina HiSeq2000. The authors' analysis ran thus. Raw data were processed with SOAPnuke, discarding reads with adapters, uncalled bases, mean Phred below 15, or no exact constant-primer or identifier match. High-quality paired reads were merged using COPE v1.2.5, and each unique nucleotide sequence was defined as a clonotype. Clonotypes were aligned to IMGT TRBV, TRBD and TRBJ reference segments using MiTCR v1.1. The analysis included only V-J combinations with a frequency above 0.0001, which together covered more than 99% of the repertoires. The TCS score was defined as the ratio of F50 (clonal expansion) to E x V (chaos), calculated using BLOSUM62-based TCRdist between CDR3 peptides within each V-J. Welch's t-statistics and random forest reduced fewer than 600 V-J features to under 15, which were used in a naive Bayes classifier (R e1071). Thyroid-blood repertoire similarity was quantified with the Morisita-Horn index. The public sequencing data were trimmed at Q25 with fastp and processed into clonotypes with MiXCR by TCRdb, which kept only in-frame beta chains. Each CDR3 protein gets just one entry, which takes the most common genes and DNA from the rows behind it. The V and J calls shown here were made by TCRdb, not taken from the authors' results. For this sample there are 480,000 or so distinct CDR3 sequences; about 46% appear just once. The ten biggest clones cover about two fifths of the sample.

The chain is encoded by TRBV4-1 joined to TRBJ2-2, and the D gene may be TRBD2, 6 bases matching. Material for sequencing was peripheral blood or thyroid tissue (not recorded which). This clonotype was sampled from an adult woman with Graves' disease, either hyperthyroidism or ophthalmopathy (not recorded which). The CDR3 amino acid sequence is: CASSKGVAGLNTGELFF. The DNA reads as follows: TGCGCCAGCTCTAAGGGCGTGGCGGGACTGAACACCGGGGAGCTGTTTTTT.